The subject of this entry is one T cell receptor beta chain. Germline values: CDR1 SNHLY, CDR2 FYNNEI. With 4 bases clipped from V and 8 bases from J, the junction kept 6 bases outside the gene matches. The CDR3 is made up of 14 amino acids. The data were obtained in a study of cytomegalovirus exposure and HLA in healthy donors. Both 60 Vbeta primers and 13 Jbeta primers went into the PCR. Sequenced by immunoSEQ multiplex PCR; TCRdb stores in-frame clones only, minus some. The sample has 60,000 to 100,000 clones; 60% to 85% are singletons. The clonotype was recovered from a man aged 40-49 years in good health and CMV-seronegative. J is TRBJ2-1 and V is TRBV2, with 9 bases fitting TRBD2. The sequencing input was PBMCs. The CDR3 loop is CASSGLAGAHEQFF. In nucleotides, the CDR3 is TGTGCCAGCAGTGGATTAGCGGGAGCTCATGAGCAGTTCTTC.